This entry describes one T cell receptor (beta chain). This CDR3 has 11 amino acids. From germline, CDR1 is SGHTA and CDR2 FQGNSA. The timepoints at which blood was sampled were baseline, cycle 4 day 1, and cycle 7 day 1. Profiling relied on immunoSEQ multiplex PCR, and the TCRdb table lists in-frame clones only, not all of them. The sample shows about 79,000 clones, roughly 94% of them seen only once. The data belong to a study of OX40 agonist ivuxolimab in advanced cancers. The origin of this receptor is an adult with an advanced solid tumor such as melanoma, head and neck, liver or kidney cancer. The gene calls are TRBV7-2 and TRBJ2-5; 8 nucleotides align to TRBD2. The DNA end favors TRBJ2-7, so the J call may be wrong. The starting material was CD4+ or CD8+ T cells sorted from blood, obtained in a trial of the OX40 agonist ivuxolimab. The CDR3 reads CASSRGGEQYF. The CDR3 DNA follows: TGTGCCAGCAGCCGGGGGGGCGAGCAGTACTTC.